Listed below are T cell receptor beta chains from one sample, sequenced in a study of T-cell reconstitution after alpha-beta-depleted transplantation in children. From the PCR reads, TCRdb called clonotypes with MiXCR, one entry per CDR3 protein. The profile shows roughly 610,000 distinct CDR3 sequences, over 9.5% of them singletons. Sequencing used PBMCs from the stem cell graft donor, obtained from the stem cell graft. These receptors all stem from a human donor who donated a stem cell graft to a child with acute myeloid leukemia. Each CDR3 is given without its conserved first and last residue. The order of the fields is D gene, J gene, V gene, CDR3 protein. D genes are given only for firm matches.

D gene: .
J gene: TRBJ2-1
V gene: TRBV6-2/TRBV6-3
CDR3 protein: AGGGDSYNEQF

D gene: TRBD1
J gene: TRBJ1-2
V gene: TRBV29-1
CDR3 protein: SIRDREYGYT

D gene: .
J gene: TRBJ2-1
V gene: TRBV24-1
CDR3 protein: ATSDLDRLSNEQF

D gene: .
J gene: TRBJ2-5
V gene: TRBV3-1
CDR3 protein: ASSLDQADPEAQETQY

D gene: .
J gene: TRBJ2-7
V gene: TRBV20-1
CDR3 protein: SASDGSYEQY

D gene: TRBD2
J gene: TRBJ2-7
V gene: TRBV6-2/TRBV6-3
CDR3 protein: ASSVPLASGTYEQY

D gene: .
J gene: TRBJ1-5
V gene: TRBV9
CDR3 protein: ASSPGPGVNQPQH

D gene: TRBD2
J gene: TRBJ2-1
V gene: TRBV29-1
CDR3 protein: SVGAGLAVEQF

D gene: .
J gene: TRBJ2-1
V gene: TRBV27
CDR3 protein: ASSLKVSGLHNEQF

D gene: .
J gene: TRBJ2-1
V gene: TRBV27
CDR3 protein: ASRAHSGPQAGEQF

D gene: TRBD2
J gene: TRBJ2-3
V gene: TRBV2
CDR3 protein: ASASGRTDTQY

D gene: .
J gene: TRBJ1-1
V gene: TRBV12-3/TRBV12-4
CDR3 protein: ASSENANTEAF

D gene: TRBD2
J gene: TRBJ2-1
V gene: TRBV3-1
CDR3 protein: ASSQGTGTSGHNEQF

D gene: TRBD2
J gene: TRBJ2-7
V gene: TRBV27
CDR3 protein: ASSLLRPTSGRAEQY

D gene: .
J gene: TRBJ1-5
V gene: TRBV15
CDR3 protein: ATSRVGGGQPQH

D gene: .
J gene: TRBJ2-2
V gene: TRBV7-2
CDR3 protein: ASSPQGGNTGELF

D gene: TRBD1
J gene: TRBJ1-2
V gene: TRBV30
CDR3 protein: AWSVNRGFGYT

D gene: TRBD2
J gene: TRBJ2-5
V gene: TRBV9
CDR3 protein: ASSPPTSAETQY

D gene: TRBD2
J gene: TRBJ2-1
V gene: TRBV29-1
CDR3 protein: SVVSGGYNEQF

D gene: .
J gene: TRBJ2-7
V gene: TRBV11-1
CDR3 protein: ASSLTVFYEQY

D gene: .
J gene: TRBJ2-6
V gene: TRBV28
CDR3 protein: ASGLETGANVLT

D gene: TRBD1
J gene: TRBJ1-5
V gene: TRBV10-3
CDR3 protein: AISEQGGGSNQPQH

D gene: .
J gene: TRBJ2-3
V gene: TRBV5-1
CDR3 protein: ASSLGDPGIPHTQY

D gene: .
J gene: TRBJ2-4
V gene: TRBV10-3
CDR3 protein: AISDPDWENIQY

D gene: .
J gene: TRBJ2-7
V gene: TRBV7-4
CDR3 protein: ASRDGQGQY

D gene: .
J gene: TRBJ2-1
V gene: TRBV2
CDR3 protein: TRSGWGEQF

D gene: .
J gene: TRBJ2-3
V gene: TRBV7-2
CDR3 protein: ASSLTEPPRDTQY

D gene: .
J gene: TRBJ2-1
V gene: TRBV3-1
CDR3 protein: ASSLLRDRMSSYNEQF

D gene: TRBD1
J gene: TRBJ2-3
V gene: TRBV25-1
CDR3 protein: ASSARDRGPDTQY

D gene: TRBD1
J gene: TRBJ1-1
V gene: TRBV12-3/TRBV12-4
CDR3 protein: ASTLTSTGRGAEAF

D gene: .
J gene: TRBJ2-1
V gene: TRBV12-3/TRBV12-4
CDR3 protein: ASSSRTPNQF

D gene: .
J gene: TRBJ1-1
V gene: TRBV20-1
CDR3 protein: SALPAGRLNTEAF

D gene: TRBD1
J gene: TRBJ1-2
V gene: TRBV28
CDR3 protein: ASDGQGFYGYT

D gene: TRBD1
J gene: TRBJ2-7
V gene: TRBV6-5
CDR3 protein: ASSHRGQGGYEQY

D gene: TRBD2
J gene: TRBJ2-1
V gene: TRBV6-2/TRBV6-3
CDR3 protein: ASSYQIGASGSGEQF

D gene: TRBD2
J gene: TRBJ2-3
V gene: TRBV12-3/TRBV12-4
CDR3 protein: ASTPTSGDTDTQY

D gene: .
J gene: TRBJ2-1
V gene: TRBV5-1
CDR3 protein: ASSLEGSGINEQF

D gene: TRBD1
J gene: TRBJ2-1
V gene: TRBV12-3/TRBV12-4
CDR3 protein: ASSRDRGANEQF

D gene: .
J gene: TRBJ2-6
V gene: TRBV28
CDR3 protein: ASSLYSGANVLT

D gene: .
J gene: TRBJ2-1
V gene: TRBV3-1
CDR3 protein: ASSQVWTTDNEQF

D gene: .
J gene: TRBJ2-1
V gene: TRBV7-2
CDR3 protein: ASSLGWEENEQF

D gene: TRBD1
J gene: TRBJ2-1
V gene: TRBV27
CDR3 protein: ASSSDRAPYNEQF

D gene: .
J gene: TRBJ2-1
V gene: TRBV29-1
CDR3 protein: SVQLISLYNEQF

D gene: .
J gene: TRBJ2-7
V gene: TRBV9
CDR3 protein: ASSAGTPAYEQY

D gene: TRBD1
J gene: TRBJ2-7
V gene: TRBV9
CDR3 protein: ASSGGTGPYEQY